The 5 T cell receptor beta chains below come from one sample, sequenced in a study of T cells after yellow fever vaccination. Each CDR3 protein is one row after TCRdb ran MiXCR on the 5' RACE reads. The repertoire consists of some 420,000 distinct CDR3 sequences, with 15% to 20% occurring once and the leading ten covering 15% to 20%. Sequencing was performed on PBMCs, taken before the yellow fever booster vaccination. The receptors come from a man aged 18 to 29 who received the YFV17D yellow fever vaccine.

The rearrangement links TRBV28 to TRBJ2-3; D uncertain. CDR1 and CDR2 (germline): MDHEN, SYDVKM. Trimming pared 5 bases from V and 9 bases from J, leaving 9 bases between. The CDR3 has 11 amino acids. CDR3 DNA: TGTGCCAGCAGTACCCCCGGGACGCAGTATTTT. Its translation is CASSTPGTQYF.

The chain is built from TRBV27 and TRBJ1-5; D not certain. The CDR3 length is 14 residues. Trimming pared 0 bases from V and 7 bases from J, leaving 10 bases between. The germline gives CDR1 MNHEY, CDR2 SMNVEV (reference sequence). The CDR3 DNA sequence: TGTGCCAGCAGTTTATCGGGGAGTGGCCAGCCCCAGCATTTT. It translates to CASSLSGSGQPQHF.

The chain combines TRBV20-1 with TRBJ2-1; D is unresolved. With 6 bases removed from V and 1 base from J, the gap between germline ends came to 13 bases. Germline CDR1 reads DFQATT; CDR2 reads SNEGSKA (reference sequence). The CDR3 has 14 amino acids. The CDR3 reads CSAVVQSSYNEQFF. The CDR3 coding sequence is TGCAGTGCCGTAGTACAATCTTCCTACAATGAGCAGTTCTTC.

The rearrangement links TRBV6-4 to TRBJ1-5; perhaps TRBD1 as D (5 bases). Germline loops: CDR1 MRHNA, CDR2 SNTAGT. Trimming left V 3 bases short and J 0 bases short, with 15 bases between. The CDR3 loop spans 17 amino acids. The CDR3 region is CASSEIIGHRSNQPQHF. The CDR3 bases are TGTGCCAGCAGTGAAATTATTGGACATCGTAGCAATCAGCCCCAGCATTTT.

Only a few counts were recorded for this clonotype. The chain combines TRBV18 with TRBJ2-7; 8 positions match TRBD2. J lost 2 bases, V lost 2 bases, and 8 bases had no gene match. The CDR3 sequence is 16 residues long. Germline V gene sequence: CDR1 KGHSH, CDR2 LQKENI. For the CDR3, the DNA is TGTGCCAGCTCACCAGTGTACCCAGCGGGGGCCTACGAGCAGTACTTC. Translating it yields CASSPVYPAGAYEQYF.